This T cell receptor (beta chain) was obtained from a study of blood T cells in healthy people across ages. Across the whole study: About one barcoded beta molecule was captured per two T cells (by template switching).

Alongside a J-beta primer mix, a sample-barcoded 5' primer served in a second PCR lasting about 7 to 11 cycles. Every cDNA molecule carried a tag from a template-switch adaptor bearing 12 random nucleotides. In TCRdb, the 5' RACE reads were re-called with MiXCR into one record per CDR3 protein. The data show about 1.7 million distinct CDR3 sequences, with 28% seen just once and more than 6% held by the top ten. The CDR3 runs to 14 residues. Germline V gene lookup returns CDR1 MNHEY and CDR2 SVGAGI. The V end was cut by 6 bases, the J end by 3 bases, with 12 bases between. The chain links TRBV6-5 to TRBJ2-1; perhaps TRBD1 as D (5 bases). This TCR was recovered from a woman aged 30 to 39 in good health. Sequences were obtained from blood. The CDR3 bases are TGTGCCAGCAGCAGGGAACTTAACTACAATGAGCAGTTCTTC. This codes for CASSRELNYNEQFF.